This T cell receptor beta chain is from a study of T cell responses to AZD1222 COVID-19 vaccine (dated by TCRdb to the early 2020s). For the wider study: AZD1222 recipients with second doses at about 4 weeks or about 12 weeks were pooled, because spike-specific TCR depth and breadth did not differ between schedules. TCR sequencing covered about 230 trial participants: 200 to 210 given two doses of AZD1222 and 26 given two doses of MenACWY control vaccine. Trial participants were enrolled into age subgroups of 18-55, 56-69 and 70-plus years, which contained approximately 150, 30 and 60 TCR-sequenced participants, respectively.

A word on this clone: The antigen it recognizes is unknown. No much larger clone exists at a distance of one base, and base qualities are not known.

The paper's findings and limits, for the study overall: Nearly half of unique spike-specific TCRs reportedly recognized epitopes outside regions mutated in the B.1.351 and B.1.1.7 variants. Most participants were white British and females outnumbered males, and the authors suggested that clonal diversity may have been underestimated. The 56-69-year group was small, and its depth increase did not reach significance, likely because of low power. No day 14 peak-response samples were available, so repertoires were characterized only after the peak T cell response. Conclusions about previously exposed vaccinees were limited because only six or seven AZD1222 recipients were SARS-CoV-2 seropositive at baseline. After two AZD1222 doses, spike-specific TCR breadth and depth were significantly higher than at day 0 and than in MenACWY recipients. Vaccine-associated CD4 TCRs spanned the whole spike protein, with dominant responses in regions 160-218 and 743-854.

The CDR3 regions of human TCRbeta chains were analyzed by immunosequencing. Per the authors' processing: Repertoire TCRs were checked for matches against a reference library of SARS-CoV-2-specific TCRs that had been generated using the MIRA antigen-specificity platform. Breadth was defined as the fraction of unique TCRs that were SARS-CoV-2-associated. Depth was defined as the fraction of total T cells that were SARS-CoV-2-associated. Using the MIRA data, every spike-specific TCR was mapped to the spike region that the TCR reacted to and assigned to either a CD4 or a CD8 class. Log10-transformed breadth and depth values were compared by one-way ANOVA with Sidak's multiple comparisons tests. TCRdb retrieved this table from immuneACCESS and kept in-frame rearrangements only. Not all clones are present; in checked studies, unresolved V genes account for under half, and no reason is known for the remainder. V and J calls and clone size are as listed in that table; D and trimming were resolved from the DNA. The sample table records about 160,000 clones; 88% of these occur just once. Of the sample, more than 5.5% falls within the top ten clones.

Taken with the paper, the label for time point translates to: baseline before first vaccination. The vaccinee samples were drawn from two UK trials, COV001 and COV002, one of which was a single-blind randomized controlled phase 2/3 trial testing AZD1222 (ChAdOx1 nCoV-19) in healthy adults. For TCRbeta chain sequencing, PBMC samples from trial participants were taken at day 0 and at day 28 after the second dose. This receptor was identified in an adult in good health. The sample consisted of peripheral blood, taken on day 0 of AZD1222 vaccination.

The CDR3 reads CASSARPLHLSEQYF. The DNA sequence is as follows: TGCGCCAGCAGTGCCAGACCCCTGCATCTAAGCGAGCAGTACTTC. The chain joins TRBV10-1 to TRBJ2-7; the D gene is unclear. At the junction V is shortened by 4 bases and J by 6 bases, with 19 bases in between. CDR1 and CDR2 are drawn from the germline V gene (reference sequence): WNHNN, SYGVQD. Measured from the cysteine to the phenylalanine, the CDR3 is 15 residues long. Only the CDR3 DNA stays, 45 bases, in frame from base 1.